These 28 T cell receptor beta chains originate from one sample sequenced in a study of T cells in localized non-small cell lung cancer. Only in-frame clones appear in the TCRdb table, and some are missing; sequencing was by immunoSEQ multiplex PCR. There are roughly 30,000 clones in the sample; about 89% occur only once, and less than 3% lies in the top ten. The input for sequencing was peripheral blood, taken before any cancer treatment. The receptors originated from a female donor older than 55 with stage I lung adenocarcinoma.

The gene calls are TRBV6-6 and TRBJ1-1, with TRBD1 matching over 7 bases. Germline CDR1 MNHNY, CDR2 SVGAGI (reference sequence). This CDR3 has 11 amino acids. Trimming took 8 bases from V and 10 from J; bases not matched to a gene: 7. The CDR3 spells CASVSTGRAFF. The CDR3 nucleotides read TGTGCCAGCGTATCGACAGGGCGAGCTTTCTTT.

This sequence joins TRBV20-1 and TRBJ2-1; unclear D gene. The CDR3 is made up of 11 amino acids. Germline V CDR1 and CDR2: DFQATT, SNEGSKA (reference sequence). V was trimmed by 4 bases and J by 5 bases, leaving 6 bases between them. In DNA, the CDR3 is TGCAGTGCTAATCCTGACAATGAGCAGTTCTTC. Encoded protein: CSANPDNEQFF.

This clone has only a few counts. The chain joins TRBV4-3 to TRBJ2-3, with D hard to call. Germline-derived CDR1 and CDR2 are LGHNA and YSLEER. Between the trimmed V and J ends, which lost 1 base and 2 bases, there was a span of 16 bases. The CDR3 is 17 amino acids. CDR3 in amino acids: CASSQGSRGSVTDTQYF. The DNA for the CDR3 is TGCGCCAGCAGCCAAGGGTCTCGCGGATCCGTCACAGATACGCAGTATTTT.

The chain employs TRBV10-3 and TRBJ2-1; perhaps TRBD2 as D (5 bases). The V end was cut by 6 bases, the J end by 5 bases, with 11 bases between. Germline CDR1 is ENHRY and CDR2 is SYGVKD. The CDR3 has 13 amino acids. The CDR3 loop reads CAISPPGNNEQFF. The CDR3 nucleotides read TGTGCCATCAGCCCGCCCGGGAACAATGAGCAGTTCTTC.

Here the CDR3 DNA reads TGTGCCACCCTTGGGGGGAGCCGCACAGATACGCAGTATTTT. Amino acids: CATLGGSRTDTQYF. The rearrangement links TRBV10-3 to TRBJ2-3; weak D call: TRBD2 (6 bases). CDR3 length equals 14 residues. Trimming stripped 10 bases from V and 1 base from J, with 15 bases between. Germline assignment: CDR1 ENHRY and CDR2 SYGVKD.

This chain joins TRBV11-2 and TRBJ2-4; maybe TRBD2 (6 bases). The CDR3 has 14 residues. Germline V gene sequence: CDR1 SGHAT, CDR2 FQNNGV. Trimming took off 5 bases at V and 8 bases at J, with 16 bases between the two ends. CDR3: CASSPTRGSDIQYF. CDR3 coding DNA: TGTGCCAGCAGCCCTACCCGGGGGTCGGACATTCAGTACTTC.

The gene calls are TRBV27 and TRBJ2-5; TRBD2 matches 9 bases. The CDR3 is 16 residues long. The J segment lost 5 bases and the V segment lost 2 bases, leaving 9 bases of the junction unmatched. Looked up from germline, CDR1 is MNHEY and CDR2 is SMNVEV (reference sequence). CDR3 nucleotide sequence: TGTGCCAGCAGTTTAAGTAGGGCGGGAGGGTCCGAGACCCAGTACTTC. Translation: CASSLSRAGGSETQYF.

The rearrangement uses TRBV7-9 and TRBJ2-1; 8 nucleotides match TRBD1. Germline CDR1 SEHNR, CDR2 FQNEAQ (reference sequence). V was pared by 3 bases and J by 8 bases, with 6 bases of the junction left unmatched. The CDR3 covers 14 residues. CDR3 residues: CASSFRTGRDEQFF. The CDR3, as DNA: TGTGCCAGCAGCTTCAGGACAGGGCGGGATGAGCAGTTCTTC.

This chain links TRBV7-3 with TRBJ2-5; D gene ambiguous. The germline V and J ends were trimmed by 0 bases and 5 bases, with 13 bases remaining between them. Germline assignment: CDR1 SGHTA and CDR2 FQGTGA. The length of the CDR3 is 15 residues. CDR3 amino acids: CASSLTDLVGETQYF. CDR3 nucleotides: TGTGCCAGCAGCTTAACAGACCTAGTAGGGGAGACCCAGTACTTC.

V and J are TRBV14 and TRBJ2-7; D gene uncertain. This CDR3 spans 14 amino acids. CDR1 SGHDN and CDR2 FVKESK come from the germline V gene. The V end was cut by 2 bases, the J end by 0 bases, with 8 bases between. CDR3 sequence reads: CASSQSQASYEQYF. CDR3 bases: TGTGCCAGCAGCCAATCGCAGGCCTCCTACGAGCAGTACTTC.

The J gene is TRBJ1-3, the V gene TRBV28, with 7 bases that match TRBD1. Germline V lookup: CDR1 MDHEN, CDR2 SYDVKM. The CDR3 runs 14 residues. V lost 6 bases and J lost 2; bases outside the gene matches: 4. CDR3 nucleotides: TGTGCCAGCAGACGAGGGACAGCTGGAAACACCATATATTTT. This gives the protein CASRRGTAGNTIYF.

This chain links TRBV29-1 with TRBJ2-7; 13 bases fit TRBD2. The V and J ends lost 0 bases and 4 bases, in that order; junction bases with no gene match: 3. CDR1 is SQVTM, CDR2 ANQGSEA, per germline. There are 15 residues in the CDR3. DNA of the CDR3: TGCAGCGTTGAAGATGGGACTAGCGGGATGTACGAGCAGTACTTC. Translation: CSVEDGTSGMYEQYF.

V and J are TRBV19 and TRBJ1-1; tentative D call: TRBD1 (5 bases). The CDR3 spans 14 residues. Germline values: CDR1 LNHDA, CDR2 SQIVND (reference sequence). V was cut by 5 bases and J by 1 base, with 11 bases left in between. CDR3 region: CASSDRGKNTEAFF. CDR3 bases: TGTGCCAGTAGTGACCGGGGGAAGAACACTGAAGCTTTCTTT.

This chain uses TRBV5-4 with TRBJ2-1; D uncertain. Per germline, CDR1 SGHNT and CDR2 YYREEE (reference sequence). This CDR3 region has 12 residues. V dropped 1 base and J dropped 8 bases, with 7 bases sitting between them. The CDR3 loop reads CASSLWIHEQFF. The CDR3 DNA sequence: TGTGCCAGCAGCTTGTGGATCCATGAGCAGTTCTTC.

The gene calls are TRBV28 and TRBJ2-1; the match to TRBD2 covers 10 bases. Germline loops: CDR1 MDHEN, CDR2 SYDVKM. CDR3 length: 15 residues. Trimming at V came to 6 bases and at J to 5 bases, leaving 7 bases not matched to a gene. The CDR3 DNA is TGTGCCAGCAGATCCGGGACTAGCGTCCACAATGAGCAGTTCTTC. Translated: CASRSGTSVHNEQFF.

The genes are TRBV2 and TRBJ2-2; D ambiguous. Trimming stripped 7 bases from V and 0 bases from J, with 12 bases between. The CDR3 runs to 15 residues. Per germline, CDR1 SNHLY and CDR2 FYNNEI. The CDR3: CASTPGLSNTGELFF. DNA for the CDR3: TGTGCCAGCACACCGGGCCTGTCGAACACCGGGGAGCTGTTTTTT.

The chain uses TRBV7-2 and TRBJ2-2; TRBD2 is a possible D gene (5 bases). This CDR3 spans 14 amino acids. Germline V gene sequence: CDR1 SGHTA, CDR2 FQGNSA. Trimming removed 2 bases at V and 6 bases at J, with 10 bases between. The DNA of the CDR3 is TGTGCCAGCAGCTTACGTCTAGCCTCCGGGGAGCTGTTTTTT. Its translation is CASSLRLASGELFF.

V usage is TRBV5-4 and J usage is TRBJ2-2; 7 bases fit TRBD1. The CDR3 spans 17 residues. Germline lookup yields CDR1 SGHNT and CDR2 YYREEE (reference sequence). Losses at the gene ends were 4 bases for V and 3 bases for J; bases not matched to a gene: 12. CDR3 region: CASSHPTTGKDTGELFF. Here the CDR3 DNA reads TGTGCCAGCAGCCACCCGACGACAGGGAAGGACACCGGGGAGCTGTTTTTT.

This clone was picked up a small number of times. The rearrangement joins TRBV2 to TRBJ1-5; D gene unclear. The CDR3 loop spans 14 amino acids. The V gene lost 3 bases and the J gene lost 7 bases, with 13 bases spanning the gap. Germline V gives CDR1 SNHLY, CDR2 FYNNEI. The CDR3 is CASSERVDYQPQHF. In DNA, the CDR3 is TGTGCCAGCAGTGAGAGGGTGGATTACCAGCCCCAGCATTTT.

The chain links TRBV5-4 to TRBJ2-7; D not resolved. CDR1 is SGHNT, CDR2 YYREEE, per germline (reference sequence). CDR3 size: 14 residues. V lost 4 bases, J lost 3 bases, and 14 bases lay in between. Here the CDR3 reads CASSRPDLGYEQYF. The CDR3 DNA is TGTGCCAGCAGCCGCCCGGACCTGGGCTACGAGCAGTACTTC.

In regard to this clone: This sample includes further DNA sequences coding for the same CDR3. This chain links TRBV5-5 with TRBJ2-7, with 7 bases aligning to TRBD1. V trimming: 4 bases; J trimming: 3 bases; junction bases outside the gene matches: 7. The CDR3 runs to 14 residues. Germline V lookup: CDR1 SGHKS, CDR2 YYEKEE (reference sequence). The CDR3 DNA is TGTGCCAGCAGCCTGAGGACAGGCGACTACGAGCAGTACTTC. This encodes CASSLRTGDYEQYF.

The chain employs TRBV7-3 and TRBJ2-1, with D unclear. With 2 bases removed from V and 5 bases from J, the gap between germline ends came to 7 bases. Germline CDR1 and CDR2: SGHTA and FQGTGA. CDR3 length: 13 residues. Here the CDR3 DNA reads TGTGCCAGCAGCTTAGAGCGAAACAATGAGCAGTTCTTC. Protein: CASSLERNNEQFF.

The V and J genes are TRBV29-1 and TRBJ2-1, with D hard to call. V lost 6 bases, J lost 1 base, and 7 bases lay in between. This CDR3 contains 12 residues. Germline values: CDR1 SQVTM, CDR2 ANQGSEA. The CDR3 loop is CSVPWSYNEQFF. CDR3 sequence (DNA): TGCAGCGTGCCATGGTCCTACAATGAGCAGTTCTTC.

This clone has just one count. This chain links TRBV11-3 with TRBJ2-7, with 8 bases matching TRBD1. Looked up from germline, CDR1 is SGHNT and CDR2 is YENEEA. CDR3 size: 14 residues. Unmatched junction bases numbered 5, after V lost 5 bases and J lost 2 bases. The CDR3 loop reads CASSPGQATYEQYF. The CDR3 DNA sequence: TGTGCCAGCAGCCCGGGACAGGCTACCTACGAGCAGTACTTC.

Here the CDR3 reads CASSERTAYNSPLHF. CDR3 nucleotides: TGTGCCAGCAGCGAACGGACAGCCTATAATTCACCCCTCCACTTT. The V call is TRBV7-2, the J call TRBJ1-6; maybe TRBD1 (6 bases). CDR3 length: 15 amino acids. Trimming removed 5 bases from V and 2 bases from J, with 10 bases in between. Germline CDR1 and CDR2: SGHTA and FQGNSA. The full variable domain, with the rest looked up from reference TRBV7-2 and TRBJ1-6, is GAGVSQSPSNKVTEKGKDVELRCDPISGHTALYWYRQSLGQGLEFLIYFQGNSAPDKSGLPSDRFSAERTGGSVSTLTIQRTQQEDSAVYLCASSERTAYNSPLHFGNGTRLTVT.

V gene TRBV7-9 combines with J gene TRBJ1-1; no clear D. V was clipped by 6 bases and J by 7 bases, with 21 bases between them. CDR3 length: 15 amino acids. Germline V gives CDR1 SEHNR, CDR2 FQNEAQ (reference sequence). CDR3 nucleotide sequence: TGTGCCAGCAGATCCTCCAACACGGTGTTCGGTGAAGCTTTCTTT. Translating it yields CASRSSNTVFGEAFF.

This clone showed up just once. V and J are TRBV30 and TRBJ1-5, with D maybe TRBD1 (6 bases). CDR1 is GTSNPN, CDR2 SVGIG, per germline (reference sequence). V was pared by 3 bases and J by 7 bases, with 13 bases between. This CDR3 has 13 residues. This CDR3 is CAWRAFGGQPQHF. CDR3 nucleotides: TGTGCCTGGAGGGCGTTTGGGGGCCAGCCCCAGCATTTT.

In regard to this clone: Other DNA sequences in the sample encode the same CDR3. The chain joins TRBV30 to TRBJ1-2; D is undetermined. The CDR3 has 11 amino acids. From germline, CDR1 is GTSNPN and CDR2 SVGIG (reference sequence). Trimming pared 2 bases from V and 8 bases from J, leaving 9 bases between. This CDR3 is CAWSRRLGYTF. CDR3 DNA: TGTGCCTGGAGTCGACGGCTGGGCTACACCTTC.